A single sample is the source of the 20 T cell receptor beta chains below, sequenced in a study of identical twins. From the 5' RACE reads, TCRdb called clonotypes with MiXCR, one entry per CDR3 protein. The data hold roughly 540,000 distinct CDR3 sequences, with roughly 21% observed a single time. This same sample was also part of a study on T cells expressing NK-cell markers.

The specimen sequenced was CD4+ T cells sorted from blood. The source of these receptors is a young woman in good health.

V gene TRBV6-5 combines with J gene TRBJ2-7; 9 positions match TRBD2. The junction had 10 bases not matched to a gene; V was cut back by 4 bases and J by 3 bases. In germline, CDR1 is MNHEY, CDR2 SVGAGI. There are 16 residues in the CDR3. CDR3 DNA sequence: TGTGCCAGCAGTTCGGGGAAAGCGGGAGGTAACTACGAGCAGTACTTC. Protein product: CASSSGKAGGNYEQYF.

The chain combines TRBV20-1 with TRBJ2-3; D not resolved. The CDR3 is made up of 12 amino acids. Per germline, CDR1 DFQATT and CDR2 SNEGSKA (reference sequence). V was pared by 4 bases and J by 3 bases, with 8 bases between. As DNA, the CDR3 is TGCAGTGCTATTGTCGGGACAGATACGCAGTATTTT. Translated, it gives CSAIVGTDTQYF.

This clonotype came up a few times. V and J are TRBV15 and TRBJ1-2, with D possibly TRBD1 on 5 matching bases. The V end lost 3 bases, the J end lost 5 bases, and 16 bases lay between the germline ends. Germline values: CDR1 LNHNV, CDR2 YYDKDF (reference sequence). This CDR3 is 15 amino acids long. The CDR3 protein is CATSRGAGGDYGYTF. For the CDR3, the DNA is TGTGCCACCAGCAGGGGTGCGGGGGGGGATTATGGCTACACCTTC.

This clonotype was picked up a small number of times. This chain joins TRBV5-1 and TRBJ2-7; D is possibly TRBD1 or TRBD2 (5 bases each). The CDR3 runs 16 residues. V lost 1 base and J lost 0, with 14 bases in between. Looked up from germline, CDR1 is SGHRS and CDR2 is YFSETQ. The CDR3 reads CASSLFPGATSYEQYF. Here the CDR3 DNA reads TGCGCCAGCAGCTTGTTCCCCGGGGCCACCTCCTACGAGCAGTACTTC. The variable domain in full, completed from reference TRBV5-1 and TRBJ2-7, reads KAGVTQTPRYLIKTRGQQVTLSCSPISGHRSVSWYQQTPGQGLQFLFEYFSETQRNKGNFPGRFSGRQFSNSRSEMNVSTLELGDSALYLCASSLFPGATSYEQYFGPGTRLTVT.

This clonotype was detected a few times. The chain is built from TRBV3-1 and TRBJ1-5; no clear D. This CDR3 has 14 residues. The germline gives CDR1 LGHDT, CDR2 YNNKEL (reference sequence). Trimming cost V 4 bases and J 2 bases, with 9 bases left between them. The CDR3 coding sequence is TGTGCCAGCAGCCTGGGCCATGGCAATCAGCCCCAGCATTTT. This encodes CASSLGHGNQPQHF.

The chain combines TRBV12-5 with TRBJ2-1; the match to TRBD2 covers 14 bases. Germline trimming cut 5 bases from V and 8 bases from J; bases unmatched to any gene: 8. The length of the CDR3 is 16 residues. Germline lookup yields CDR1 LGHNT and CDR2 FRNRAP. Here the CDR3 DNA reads TGTGCTAGTGGTCCTTCCGGGACTAGCGGGAGTTATGAGCAGTTCTTC. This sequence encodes CASGPSGTSGSYEQFF.

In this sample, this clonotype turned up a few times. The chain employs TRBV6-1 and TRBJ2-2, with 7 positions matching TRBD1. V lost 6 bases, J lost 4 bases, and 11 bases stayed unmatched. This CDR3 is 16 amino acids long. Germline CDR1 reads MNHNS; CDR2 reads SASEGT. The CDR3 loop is CASRLRWTGPTGELFF. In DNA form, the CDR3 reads TGTGCCAGCAGACTCCGATGGACAGGACCCACCGGGGAGCTGTTTTTT.

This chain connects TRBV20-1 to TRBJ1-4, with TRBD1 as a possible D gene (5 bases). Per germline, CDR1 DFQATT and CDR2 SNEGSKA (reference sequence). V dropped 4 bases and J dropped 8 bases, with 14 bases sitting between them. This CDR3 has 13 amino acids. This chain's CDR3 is CSANSQAEEKLFF. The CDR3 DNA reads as TGCAGTGCTAACTCACAGGCAGAAGAAAAACTGTTTTTT.

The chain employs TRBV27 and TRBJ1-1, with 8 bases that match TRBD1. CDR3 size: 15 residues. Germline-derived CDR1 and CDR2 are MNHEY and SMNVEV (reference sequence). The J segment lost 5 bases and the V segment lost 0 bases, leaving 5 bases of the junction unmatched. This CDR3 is CASSLSYRGRTEAFF. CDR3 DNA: TGTGCCAGCAGTTTATCGTACAGGGGGAGGACTGAAGCTTTCTTT.

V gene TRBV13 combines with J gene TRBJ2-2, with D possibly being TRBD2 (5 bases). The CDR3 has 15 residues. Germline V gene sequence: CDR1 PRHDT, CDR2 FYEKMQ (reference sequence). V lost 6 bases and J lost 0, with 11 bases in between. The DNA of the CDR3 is TGTGCCAGCAGATTTGGGGAGTCGAACACCGGGGAGCTGTTTTTT. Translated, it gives CASRFGESNTGELFF.

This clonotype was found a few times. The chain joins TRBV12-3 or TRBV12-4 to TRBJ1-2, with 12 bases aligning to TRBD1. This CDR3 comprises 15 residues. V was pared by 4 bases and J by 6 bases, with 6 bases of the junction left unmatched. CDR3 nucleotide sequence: TGTGCCAGCAGTTCGGGACAGGGGGCGCAACATGGCTACACCTTC. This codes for CASSSGQGAQHGYTF.

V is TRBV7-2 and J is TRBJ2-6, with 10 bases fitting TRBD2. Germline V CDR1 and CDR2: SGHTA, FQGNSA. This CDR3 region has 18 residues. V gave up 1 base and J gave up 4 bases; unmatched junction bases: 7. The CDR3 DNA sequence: TGTGCCAGCAGCTTAGGCTCTAGCGGGAGCGGCGGGGCCAACGTCCTGACTTTC. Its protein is CASSLGSSGSGGANVLTF.

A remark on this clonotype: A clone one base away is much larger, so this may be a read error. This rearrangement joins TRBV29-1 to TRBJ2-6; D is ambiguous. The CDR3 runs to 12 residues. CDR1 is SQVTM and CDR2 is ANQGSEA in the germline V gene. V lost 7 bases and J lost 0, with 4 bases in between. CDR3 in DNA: TGCAGCGGTGTCTCTGGGGCCAACGTCCTGACTTTC. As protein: CSGVSGANVLTF.

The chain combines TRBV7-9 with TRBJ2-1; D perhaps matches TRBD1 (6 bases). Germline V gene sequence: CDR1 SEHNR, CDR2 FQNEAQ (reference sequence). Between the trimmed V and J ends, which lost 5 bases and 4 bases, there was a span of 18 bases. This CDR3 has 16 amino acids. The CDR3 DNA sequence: TGTGCCAGCAGCCCCCGAACAGGGAGTTCTTACAATGAGCAGTTCTTC. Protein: CASSPRTGSSYNEQFF.

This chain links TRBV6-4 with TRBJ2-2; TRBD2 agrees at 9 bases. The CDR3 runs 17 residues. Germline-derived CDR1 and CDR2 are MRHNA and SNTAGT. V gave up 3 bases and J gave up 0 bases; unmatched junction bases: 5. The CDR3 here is CASSETAGGANTGELFF. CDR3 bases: TGTGCCAGCAGTGAAACAGCGGGGGGCGCGAACACCGGGGAGCTGTTTTTT.

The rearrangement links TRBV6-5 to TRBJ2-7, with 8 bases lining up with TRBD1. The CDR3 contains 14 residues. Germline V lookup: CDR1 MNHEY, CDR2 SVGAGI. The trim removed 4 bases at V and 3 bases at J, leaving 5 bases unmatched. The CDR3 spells CASSLDRVGYEQYF. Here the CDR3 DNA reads TGTGCCAGCAGTTTGGACAGGGTGGGCTACGAGCAGTACTTC.

In DNA form, the CDR3 reads TGTGCCAGCATGGAGACAGGGCTTTCACCCCTCCACTTT. Translation gives CASMETGLSPLHF. The V gene is TRBV2, the J gene TRBJ1-6; TRBD1 matches at 7 bases. This CDR3 is built from 13 residues. CDR1 is SNHLY, CDR2 FYNNEI, per germline. V shed 7 bases, J shed 9 bases, and the junction held 6 bases outside the gene matches.

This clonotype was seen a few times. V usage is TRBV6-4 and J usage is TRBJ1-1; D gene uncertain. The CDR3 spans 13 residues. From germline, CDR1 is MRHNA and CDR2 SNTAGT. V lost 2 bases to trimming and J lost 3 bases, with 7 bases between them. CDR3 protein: CASSDELYTEAFF. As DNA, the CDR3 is TGTGCCAGCAGTGACGAACTTTACACTGAAGCTTTCTTT.

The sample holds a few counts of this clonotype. In DNA form, the CDR3 reads TGTGCCGCCGGTTGGAGCTCCTACAATGAGCAGTTCTTC. It is translated as CAAGWSSYNEQFF. The rearrangement links TRBV18 to TRBJ2-1; D ambiguous. The CDR3 contains 13 residues. The germline V gene has CDR1 KGHSH and CDR2 LQKENI. V was pared by 11 bases and J by 0 bases, with 11 bases between.

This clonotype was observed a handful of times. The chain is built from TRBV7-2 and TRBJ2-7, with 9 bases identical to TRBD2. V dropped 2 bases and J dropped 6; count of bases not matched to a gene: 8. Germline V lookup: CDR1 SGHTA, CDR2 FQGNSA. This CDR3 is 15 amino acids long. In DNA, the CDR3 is TGTGCCAGCAGCTTACTAGCGGGAAACCCCACCGAGCAGTACTTC. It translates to CASSLLAGNPTEQYF.